The source of this T cell receptor beta chain is a study of human T cells and chemical hapten exposure. This clonotype was observed a handful of times. TCRdb itself ran the RACE reads through MiXCR, one entry per CDR3 protein. The data hold roughly 180,000 distinct CDR3 sequences, with more than 12% observed a single time. Time point of the sample: patch test 1, 2 weeks after DPC sensitization. Treatment: therapeutic diphenylcyclopropenone sensitization with weekly scalp DPC. The TCR sequence derives from a young woman with alopecia areata. Some clones in this sample may be carry-over from other donors' samples. Specimen: whole blood, collected in connection with sensitization to the hapten diphenylcyclopropenone (DPC).

Here the CDR3 DNA reads TGTGCCAGCAGCTCGTCCCGGGGCTCCGAGCAGTACTTC. As protein: CASSSSRGSEQYF. The V and J genes are TRBV7-2 and TRBJ2-7; possibly TRBD1 or TRBD2 for D (5 bases each). Germline V lookup: CDR1 SGHTA, CDR2 FQGNSA. With 4 bases removed from V and 6 bases from J, the gap between germline ends came to 13 bases. The CDR3 contains 13 residues.